Each of the 20 T cell receptor beta chains below was sequenced from the same sample in a study of T-cell reconstitution after alpha-beta-depleted transplantation in children. Unique molecular identifiers were incorporated when the TCRbeta library was constructed. Via MiXCR, TCRdb re-called the PCR reads, giving one row per CDR3 protein. The data hold around 210,000 distinct CDR3 sequences, with roughly 6.6% observed a single time. Sequencing was performed on PBMCs, taken before TCRalphabeta/CD19-depleted stem cell transplant. The source of these receptors is a boy between 2 and 10 years old with acute lymphoblastic leukemia, due to receive a stem cell transplant.

This clonotype was picked up many times. This chain links TRBV12-3 or TRBV12-4 with TRBJ2-7, with 10 positions matching TRBD2. J was trimmed by 7 bases and V by 7 bases; bases with no gene match: 10. The CDR3 contains 14 residues. CDR3 bases: TGTGCCAGCACTGGGGGTCTAGCGGGAGCTGAGCAGTACTTC. Translating it yields CASTGGLAGAEQYF.

This clonotype was seen at least ten times. The chain joins TRBV20-1 to TRBJ2-7; D call uncertain. The germline V gene encodes CDR1 DFQATT and CDR2 SNEGSKA (reference sequence). V was shortened by 5 bases and J by 4 bases, with 12 bases between the two germline ends. The CDR3 runs to 12 residues. The CDR3 bases are TGCAGTGCTGAAGGACGTAAATACGAGCAGTACTTC. Its protein product is CSAEGRKYEQYF.

This clonotype showed up many times. The chain couples TRBV29-1 to TRBJ2-2, with D possibly TRBD2 on 6 matching bases. Germline V gene data show CDR1 as SQVTM and CDR2 as ANQGSEA. There are 14 residues in the CDR3. With 6 bases removed from V and 6 bases from J, the gap between germline ends came to 17 bases. CDR3 sequence reads: CSVSGGAAAGELFF. Written as DNA, the CDR3 is TGCAGCGTGTCCGGAGGGGCCGCCGCCGGGGAGCTGTTTTTT.

This rearrangement joins TRBV9 to TRBJ2-5, with D possibly TRBD2 on 5 matching bases. Germline loops: CDR1 SGDLS, CDR2 YYNGEE. The CDR3 covers 13 residues. The germline V and J ends were trimmed by 4 bases and 4 bases, with 11 bases remaining between them. This CDR3 reads CASSSLGSETQYF. The CDR3 region has the DNA TGTGCCAGCAGCTCACTAGGGTCAGAGACCCAGTACTTC.

This clonotype was seen at least ten times. The rearrangement joins TRBV10-3 to TRBJ1-1; 9 bases align to TRBD1. Germline CDR1 and CDR2: ENHRY and SYGVKD. The CDR3 has 15 amino acids. Trimming removed 6 bases from V and 8 bases from J; junction bases left unmatched: 13. As DNA, the CDR3 is TGTGCCATCAGAGACTATACAGGGGGCGCAGGAGAAGCTTTCTTT. It is translated as CAIRDYTGGAGEAFF.

The table lists this clonotype with many counts. This chain's CDR3 is CSVAGEGQPQHF. CDR3 sequence (DNA): TGCAGCGTTGCAGGGGAGGGTCAGCCCCAGCATTTT. The chain recombines TRBV29-1 with TRBJ1-5; possible D gene TRBD1, 6 bases. The V end lost 4 bases, the J end lost 6 bases, and 10 bases lay between the germline ends. This CDR3 comprises 12 residues. The germline V gene has CDR1 SQVTM and CDR2 ANQGSEA.

This clonotype was observed many times. The chain carries TRBV7-2 and TRBJ1-1; D gene ambiguous. V was clipped by 2 bases and J by 3 bases, with 16 bases between them. The CDR3 totals 16 residues. Germline V gene data show CDR1 as SGHTA and CDR2 as FQGNSA. The CDR3 reads CASSLRLGYWDTEAFF. The DNA for the CDR3 is TGTGCCAGCAGCTTACGGTTAGGGTACTGGGACACTGAAGCTTTCTTT.

This clonotype showed up many times. The chain joins TRBV7-9 to TRBJ2-7; a weak D match, TRBD1 (6 bases). This CDR3 is built from 14 residues. V gave up 1 base and J gave up 6 bases, with 13 bases separating them. The V gene's germline CDR1 is SEHNR and CDR2 FQNEAQ (reference sequence). The CDR3 DNA reads as TGTGCCAGCAGCTTAGAGATGACAGGTCGCGAGCAGTACTTC. It specifies CASSLEMTGREQYF.

This clonotype occurred a few times. The rearrangement links TRBV11-1 to TRBJ1-1; D remains ambiguous. Deletions cut 5 bases from V and 4 bases from J, with 17 bases between. CDR3 size: 15 residues. Per germline, CDR1 SGHAT and CDR2 FQDESV (reference sequence). CDR3 DNA sequence: TGTGCCAGCAGCCACCCTGTCCGGGTAGCCACTGAAGCTTTCTTT. Amino acids: CASSHPVRVATEAFF. Using reference TRBV11-1 and TRBJ1-1 for the parts outside the CDR3, the full variable domain is EAEVAQSPRYKITEKSQAVAFWCDPISGHATLYWYRQILGQGPELLVQFQDESVVDDSQLPKDRFSAERLKGVDSTLKIQPAELGDSAMYLCASSHPVRVATEAFFGQGTRLTVV.

This clonotype was detected many times. The chain has TRBV12-3 or TRBV12-4 and TRBJ1-1; 10 nucleotides line up with TRBD1. The CDR3 has 14 amino acids. J was trimmed by 1 base and V by 7 bases; bases with no gene match: 3. The CDR3 DNA follows: TGTGCCAGCAAAGGGACAGGGGAGAACACTGAAGCTTTCTTT. As protein: CASKGTGENTEAFF.

Many counts were recorded for this clonotype. The gene calls are TRBV28 and TRBJ2-7; no clear D gene. The CDR3 runs 12 residues. The germline V and J ends were trimmed by 6 bases and 2 bases, with 8 bases remaining between them. Germline CDR1 is MDHEN and CDR2 is SYDVKM. DNA for the CDR3: TGTGCCAGCAGCCAGGCGCCCTACGAGCAGTACTTC. Protein sequence: CASSQAPYEQYF.

This clonotype was picked up many times. CDR3 sequence: CASGLLDTQYF. DNA for the CDR3: TGTGCTAGTGGTTTGCTGGATACGCAGTATTTT. The gene calls are TRBV12-5 and TRBJ2-3; no clear D. The length of the CDR3 is 11 residues. CDR1 and CDR2 (germline): LGHNT, FRNRAP. Trimming left V 2 bases short and J 6 bases short, with 3 bases between.

This clonotype showed up many times. V gene TRBV20-1 combines with J gene TRBJ2-7, with D perhaps TRBD1 (6 bases). This CDR3 region has 17 residues. In germline, CDR1 is DFQATT, CDR2 SNEGSKA (reference sequence). The ends were cut back, 3 bases at V and 1 base at J, with 22 bases in the middle. CDR3 sequence: CSASTRSKDRGSYEQYF. CDR3 nucleotide sequence: TGCAGTGCTAGTACCCGGTCGAAGGACAGAGGGTCCTACGAGCAGTACTTC.

This clonotype has ten or more counts. The rearrangement links TRBV7-2 to TRBJ2-7; a possible D gene is TRBD1 (6 bases). The germline gives CDR1 SGHTA, CDR2 FQGNSA. This CDR3 comprises 14 residues. V lost 5 bases, J lost 5 bases, and 16 bases lay in between. In nucleotides, the CDR3 is TGTGCCAGCAGCCAACAGGGAAACGGCGACGAGCAGTACTTC. It specifies CASSQQGNGDEQYF.

The sample holds a few counts of this clonotype. The rearrangement joins TRBV4-3 to TRBJ2-7, with D hard to call. CDR1 and CDR2 from the germline V gene are LGHNA and YSLEER. Trimming stripped 0 bases from V and 2 bases from J, with 11 bases between. This CDR3 has 15 amino acids. The CDR3, as DNA: TGCGCCAGCAGCCAAGATCGGCAGGCACCCTACGAGCAGTACTTC. Protein product: CASSQDRQAPYEQYF.

This clonotype was detected many times. The gene calls are TRBV21-1 and TRBJ2-7; the D call in the table, TRBD1, was not verified against the DNA. TRBV21-1 is flagged as a pseudogene. The CDR3 length is 16 residues. The CDR3 protein is CASSKARTGGLGEQYF. The CDR3, as DNA: TGTGCCAGCAGCAAAGCGCGGACAGGGGGACTTGGCGAGCAGTACTTC.

This clonotype was detected only a few times. V is TRBV6-1 and J is TRBJ1-4; possibly TRBD1 for D (6 bases). The germline V gene encodes CDR1 MNHNS and CDR2 SASEGT. V lost 11 bases and J lost 10, with 14 bases in between. This CDR3 is built from 11 residues. The CDR3 loop reads CAGAVGGKLFF. CDR3 in DNA: TGTGCCGGTGCCGTAGGGGGAAAACTGTTTTTT.

This clonotype has at least ten counts. The gene calls are TRBV20-1 and TRBJ2-1; 15 nucleotides agree with TRBD2. The V and J ends lost 2 bases and 7 bases, in that order; junction bases with no gene match: 6. In germline, CDR1 is DFQATT, CDR2 SNEGSKA (reference sequence). This CDR3 contains 16 residues. For the CDR3, the DNA is TGCAGTGCTAGACTATCCGGGACTAGCGGGGGGAATGAGCAGTTCTTC. Its translation: CSARLSGTSGGNEQFF.

This clonotype was seen only a few times. The CDR3 sequence is CASSVGLDRANSPLHF. The CDR3 DNA sequence: TGTGCCAGCAGCGTTGGATTGGACAGGGCAAATTCACCCCTCCACTTT. The gene calls are TRBV9 and TRBJ1-6; the match to TRBD1 covers 8 bases. The J segment lost 7 bases and the V segment lost 2 bases, leaving 8 bases of the junction unmatched. Germline CDR1 SGDLS, CDR2 YYNGEE. The length of the CDR3 is 16 residues.

This clonotype was detected many times. CDR3 amino acids: CATGAKNIQYF. DNA for the CDR3: TGTGCCACGGGGGCCAAAAACATTCAGTACTTC. The J gene is TRBJ2-4, the V gene TRBV7-2; a weak D match, TRBD2 (5 bases). Germline CDR1 is SGHTA and CDR2 is FQGNSA. Trimming took 10 bases from V and 1 from J, leaving 5 bases between them. This CDR3 spans 11 amino acids. Drawing the rest from reference TRBV7-2 and TRBJ2-4, the complete variable domain is GAGVSQSPSNKVTEKGKDVELRCDPISGHTALYWYRQSLGQGLEFLIYFQGNSAPDKSGLPSDRFSAERTGGSVSTLTIQRTQQEDSAVYLCATGAKNIQYFGAGTRLSVL.